The following is a T cell receptor (beta chain) sequence with its context. Its antigen remains unknown. This CDR3 has 13 residues. V dropped 5 bases and J dropped 4 bases, with 12 bases sitting between them. Germline CDR1 is SGHDT and CDR2 is YYEEEE. With a J-beta primer mix and a sample-barcoded 5' primer, a second PCR ran 7 to 11 cycles. All samples gave at least 2.5 million CDR3-containing paired-end reads. From the 5' RACE reads, TCRdb called clonotypes with MiXCR, one entry per CDR3 protein. In the table there are 850,000 to 1,000,000 distinct CDR3 sequences, roughly 43% of which are singletons. These data come from a study of blood T cells in healthy people across ages. Study summary: In model experiments, template switching was able to capture about one barcoded beta molecule for every two T cells that were present. Overall study findings and caveats: TCR beta diversity, measured per million T cells, fell in a roughly linear way with age.

The V gene is TRBV5-6, the J gene TRBJ1-1; weak D call: TRBD1 (6 bases). The clonotype originates from a young man in good health. Sequenced input: blood. The CDR3 loop is CASSHDRFTEAFF. The DNA of the CDR3 is TGTGCCAGCAGTCACGACAGGTTCACTGAAGCTTTCTTT.